This T cell receptor beta chain was captured in a study of blood T cell repertoires in COVID-19. Study-level background: COVID-19 samples collected from the United States, Italy and Spain covered acute and convalescent phases.

In the study's own analysis: Estimation of nucleated cell counts was performed using reference gene primer amplification. Assay used: immunoSEQ multiplex PCR; TCRdb lists only in-frame clones, some missing. The V and J calls and clone size come from that table; D and trimming were worked out from the DNA. Among some 120,000 clones listed, over 75% were seen once. V was trimmed by 5 bases and J by 1 base, leaving 12 bases between them. CDR1 is MNHNS and CDR2 is SASEGT in the germline V gene. This CDR3 spans 14 amino acids. This clone was seen only once. This chain uses TRBV6-1 with TRBJ2-7, with a possible D match to TRBD1 (6 bases). This receptor was identified in a woman older than 75 with acute or convalescent COVID-19. The sequenced sample was peripheral blood. In nucleotides, the CDR3 is TGTGCCAGCAGTAGACTACAGGGATCCTACGAGCAGTACTTC. As protein: CASSRLQGSYEQYF.